The 2 T cell receptor beta chains given below trace back to one sample, sequenced in a study of tumor and adjacent non-tumor tissue in lung cancer. RNA was extracted from bulk tissue without any cell sorting. A modified ARM-PCR protocol with three rounds of nested PCR amplified TCRbeta. TCRdb re-derived calls from the multiplex PCR reads in MiXCR, one entry per CDR3 protein. The data show approximately 86,000 distinct CDR3 sequences, 55% to 80% seen once. The sequencing input was lung tumor tissue. The source is a woman in her forties with non-small cell lung cancer.

Comments on this clonotype: One end of the junction does not line up with germline, which may come from a read error. The chain combines TRBV12-3 or TRBV12-4 with TRBJ2-4, with a weak D call TRBD2 (7 bases). This CDR3 is built from 13 residues. In nucleotides, the CDR3 is TGTGCCAGCTGTGGGGGGGCCAAAAACATTGAGTATTTC. Its translation: CASCGGAKNIEYF.

Notes on this clonotype: Mismatch with germline at one junction end may stem from a read error. The chain carries TRBV11-2 and TRBJ2-5; 7 positions match TRBD1. CDR1 and CDR2 from the germline V gene are SGHAT and FQNNGV. The CDR3 spans 15 residues. CDR3 protein: CASSSITGVGETQYF. Here the CDR3 DNA reads TGTGCCAGCAGTTCCATAACAGGGGTCGGGGAGACCCAGTACTTT.